This TCR beta chain was retrieved from a study of blood T cells in healthy people across ages (dated by TCRdb to the mid-2010s). In the study overall: In model experiments, template switching captured about one uniquely barcoded TCR beta cDNA molecule for every two T cells. The study measured age-related changes in TCR beta repertoire diversity using deep sequencing normalized with unique cDNA molecular identifiers. The donors were divided into four age groups: young (average approximately 17 years), middle-aged (roughly 42), aged (about 60) and long-lived (around 80). To avoid experimental bias, donors of different ages were randomly spread across the sequencing lanes. Using the same blood draw, the study looked at two additional independent replicas of 1 million unique cDNA reads for two donors, one aged 18 to 30 and the other aged 80 or older. The investigation overall reported the following: As age increased, observed TCR beta diversity per million T cells dropped in a roughly linear way, and a significant reduction was already evident by age 40. Because donor CMV infection status was unknown, age-related changes in expanded clonotypes were potentially confounded. Estimates of total diversity from one million sequenced T cells were regarded as lower bounds and underestimates. The percentage of naive T cells measured by flow cytometry correlated strongly with observed TCR beta diversity. The long-lived group showed more naive CD4+ T cells, fewer expanded clones and increased TCR diversity than the aged group, suggesting age selection. Since profiling was done on bulk unsorted PBMCs, naive and antigen-experienced compartments could not be conclusively compared.

The approximately 40 donors, aged 6 to 90 years, were systemically healthy Caucasian individuals from Russia. Approximately 11 milliliters of peripheral blood were drawn from each donor into EDTA-treated Vacutainer tubes. Ficoll-Paque density-gradient centrifugation was used to isolate PBMCs, with at least 7 million per sample. Trizol reagent was used to extract total RNA from PBMCs, with at least 5 micrograms per sample. Naive CD45RAhigh/CD27high T cell percentages were measured by flow cytometry on a PBMC aliquot from every donor. Spanning cysteine to phenylalanine, the CDR3 consists of 13 amino acids. The only DNA kept is the CDR3, 39 bases in frame from the first base. Library preparation used 5' RACE. A second about 7 to 11 cycle PCR used a sample-barcoded 5' primer and a J-beta primer mix. A unique molecular identifier was introduced onto each TCR beta cDNA molecule by a template-switch 5' adaptor carrying 12 random nucleotides. Each sample yielded at least 2.5 million CDR3-containing paired-end reads. All of the RNA was converted into first-strand cDNA using the Mint cDNA synthesis kit, with a TRBC-specific oligonucleotide serving as the primer. After uracil-DNA glycosylase treatment, a first 18-cycle PCR used universal primers M1SS and BC2_uni_R on all cDNA. The source study handled its data this way. For normalization, 1 million high-quality reads, each with a distinct molecular identifier, were randomly selected from each sample. Instead of being binned into consensus sequences, reads that shared molecular identifiers were thrown out. MiTCR, set to a Q25 quality threshold and the strictest error-elimination algorithm, was used for CDR3 identification, clonotype clustering and error correction. A nonparametric unseen species model with Euler transformation was used to estimate lower-bound total TCR beta diversity. TCRdb reprocessed the public reads (quality trimming at Q25 with fastp, clone calling with MiXCR) and kept in-frame beta chains. CDR3 protein sequences are deduplicated, and each keeps its most common genes and DNA. Here the V and J calls rest on TCRdb's processing, not on the authors' analysis. The sample table holds around 1,800,000 distinct CDR3 sequences, of which 35% to 50% were seen once. More than 20% of the sample is in the top ten clones.

Note on this clonotype: No cognate antigen has been identified for it. A junction boundary mismatches the germline segment, possibly from a read error.

The sequence was obtained from a human donor in good health. The sample taken for sequencing was blood. The rearrangement joined TRBV12-3 or TRBV12-4 to TRBJ2-1, and TRBD2 may be the D gene, going by 6 matching bases. The CDR3: CTSSFPGDYEQFF. The base sequence is TGTACCAGCAGTTTTCCCGGGGACTATGAGCAGTTCTTC.